This T cell receptor (beta chain) was retrieved from a study of OX40 agonist ivuxolimab in advanced cancers. Study-wide results and limits: The authors also found low normalized T-cell clonal expansion in some nonresponders.

CDR1 is KGHSH and CDR2 is LQKENI in the germline V gene. J lost 0 bases, V lost 3 bases, and 2 bases had no gene match. The CDR3 has 15 amino acids. TCRdb's table, derived via immunoSEQ multiplex PCR, lists solely in-frame clones and lacks some. This table holds under 80,000 clones, 70% to 90% found once. Concerning this clone itself: Its matching antigen is unknown.

The chain is built from TRBV18 and TRBJ2-7, with TRBD2 matching 10 bases. The sequence came from an adult with an advanced solid tumor such as melanoma, head and neck, liver or kidney cancer. Sequences were derived from CD4+ or CD8+ T cells sorted from blood, sampled in a trial of the OX40 agonist ivuxolimab. The CDR3 spells CASSPRTSGSYEQYF. Here the CDR3 DNA reads TGTGCCAGCTCACCCCGGACTAGCGGCTCCTACGAGCAGTACTTC.